This T cell receptor (beta chain) was profiled in a study of T cell responses to AZD1222 COVID-19 vaccine. The CDR3 length is 15 residues. The V segment lost 3 bases and the J segment 7 bases; nucleotides outside the gene matches: 8. CDR1 and CDR2 from the germline V gene are DFQATT and SNEGSKA (reference sequence). Libraries were prepared by immunoSEQ multiplex PCR; TCRdb keeps only in-frame clonotypes and omits some of them. The repertoire includes around 200,000 clones, approximately 90% of them detected once, and 0.99% sits in the top ten. The sequence came from an adult in good health. The starting material was peripheral blood, obtained on day 0 of AZD1222 vaccination. The genes are TRBV20-1 and TRBJ2-1; TRBD2 matches at 11 bases. The CDR3 DNA reads TGCAGTGCTAGTGAGACTAGCGGGATCGGTAATGAGCAGTTCTTC. Amino acids: CSASETSGIGNEQFF.